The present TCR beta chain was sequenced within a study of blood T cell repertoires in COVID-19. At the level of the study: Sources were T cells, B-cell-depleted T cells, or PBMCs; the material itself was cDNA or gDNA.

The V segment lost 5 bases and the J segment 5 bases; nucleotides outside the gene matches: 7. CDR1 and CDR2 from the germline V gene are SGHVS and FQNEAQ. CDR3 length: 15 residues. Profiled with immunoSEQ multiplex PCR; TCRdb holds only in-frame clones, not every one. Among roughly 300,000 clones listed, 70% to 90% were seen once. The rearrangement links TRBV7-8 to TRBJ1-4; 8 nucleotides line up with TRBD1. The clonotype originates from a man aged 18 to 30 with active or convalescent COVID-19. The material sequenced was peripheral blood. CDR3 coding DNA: TGTGCCAGCAGCAAACAGGGGGTGGGAAATGAAAAACTGTTTTTT. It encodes CASSKQGVGNEKLFF.